This TCR beta chain originates from a study of T cell repertoires in cytomegalovirus infection. Turning to the study itself: Selected CMV epitopes included recently identified HLA-C-restricted ones as well as well-studied HLA-B-restricted ones.

Germline V lookup: CDR1 SGHTA, CDR2 FQGNSA. The CDR3 is 15 amino acids. The V and J ends lost 4 bases and 5 bases respectively, with 17 bases between them. TCRdb reanalysed the reads using MiXCR and keeps one entry per CDR3 protein. This table holds hundreds of thousands of distinct CDR3 sequences, 33% found once. This clonotype turned up a few times. Its antigen is not known. Study results and limitations: The ex vivo response showed dominance by HLA-C-restricted CMV-specific TCR beta clonotypes.

This chain connects TRBV7-2 to TRBJ2-5; D perhaps matches TRBD2 (6 bases). This clonotype was obtained from a human donor in good health (CMV status not recorded). Some clones in this sample may be carry-over from other donors' samples. The material was cultured PBMCs, obtained from culture after CMV antigen stimulation. CDR3 sequence reads: CASSSTPSAGETQYF. Here the CDR3 DNA reads TGTGCCAGCAGCTCAACCCCTAGCGCTGGGGAGACCCAGTACTTC.